The rows below give T cell receptor beta chains drawn from one sample of a study of CD4 T cells in relation to SARS-CoV-2 and coronaviruses. Which antigens these TCRs recognize remains unknown. The protocol was immunoSEQ multiplex PCR, while the TCRdb copy is restricted to in-frame clones and leaves out a portion. The table records 18,000 or so clones, around four fifths of them present only once. Sequencing was done on a sample of CD4+ T cells from PBMCs, cultured in vitro. The origin of the receptors is a human donor in good health. Both conserved end residues are part of each CDR3. D genes are given only for firm matches. Part of the rows lack a size; the others show once, few, many or a class for expanded clones.

V gene	D gene	clone size	J gene	CDR3 protein	CDR3 DNA
TRBV7-3	NA	medium-sized	TRBJ2-1	CASSAYYTNEQFF	TGTGCCAGCAGCGCCTATTATACCAATGAGCAGTTCTTC
TRBV7-9	NA	NA	TRBJ2-3	CASSPPGDTQYF	TGTGCCAGCAGCCCCCCCGGGGATACGCAGTATTTT
TRBV18	NA	NA	TRBJ2-1	CASSPPFPADEQFF	TGTGCCAGCTCACCGCCTTTCCCCGCGGATGAGCAGTTCTTC
TRBV21-1	NA	NA	TRBJ1-1	CASSKDSDRGQWSTEAFF	TGTGCCAGCAGCAAAGATTCGGACAGGGGGCAATGGAGCACTGAAGCTTTCTTT
TRBV5-1	TRBD1	NA	TRBJ2-1	CASSLEDRGYNEQFF	TGCGCCAGCAGCTTGGAGGACAGGGGTTACAATGAGCAGTTCTTC
TRBV24-1	NA	NA	TRBJ1-2	CATSDQNRYGYTF	TGTGCCACCAGTGACCAAAACCGATATGGCTACACCTTC
TRBV10-2	TRBD1	NA	TRBJ1-5	CASRQGPQGNQPQHF	TGCGCCAGCAGACAGGGGCCTCAGGGTAATCAGCCCCAGCATTTT
TRBV9	TRBD2	NA	TRBJ2-5	CASSVDPAGARETQYF	TGTGCCAGCAGCGTAGACCCAGCGGGAGCACGGGAGACCCAGTACTTC
TRBV19	NA	NA	TRBJ2-1	CASSRQVSYNEQFF	TGTGCCAGTAGCCGACAAGTATCCTACAATGAGCAGTTCTTC
TRBV10-3	NA	NA	TRBJ1-2	CAISESDLRAGRGYTF	TGTGCCATCAGTGAGTCTGATCTGAGGGCGGGCCGGGGCTACACCTTC
TRBV12-3/TRBV12-4	NA	few	TRBJ1-2	CASSLVNYGYTF	TGTGCCAGCAGTTTGGTGAACTATGGCTACACCTTC
TRBV3-1/TRBV3-2	TRBD1	once	TRBJ1-1	CASSLQGTGTEAFF	TGTGCCAGCAGCCTACAGGGGACAGGCACTGAAGCTTTCTTT
TRBV5-1	TRBD2	NA	TRBJ2-3	CASGKSGRRDTQYF	TGCGCCAGCGGAAAAAGCGGGAGAAGAGATACGCAGTATTTT
TRBV19	NA	NA	TRBJ1-5	CASHSRDNQPQHF	TGTGCCAGTCACTCCAGGGATAATCAGCCCCAGCATTTT
TRBV30	NA	NA	TRBJ2-2	CAWRMGPKGGRRSGELFF	TGTGCCTGGAGGATGGGACCCAAGGGGGGCAGACGGTCCGGGGAGCTGTTTTTT
TRBV5-8	TRBD2	few	TRBJ2-5	CASSLEGLAGQETQYF	TGTGCCAGCAGCTTGGAGGGACTAGCGGGACAAGAGACCCAGTACTTC
TRBV28	NA	NA	TRBJ2-1	CASSFSLDNEQFF	TGTGCCAGCAGTTTCTCACTCGACAATGAGCAGTTCTTC
TRBV9	TRBD1	NA	TRBJ2-4	CASSVNRGDIQYF	TGTGCCAGCAGCGTTAACAGGGGTGACATTCAGTACTTC
TRBV11-2	TRBD1	NA	TRBJ2-5	CASSTGTGKGETQYF	TGTGCCAGCAGCACCGGGACAGGGAAGGGAGAGACCCAGTACTTC
TRBV6-1	NA	NA	TRBJ1-2	CASSEANYGYTF	TGTGCCAGCAGTGAAGCTAACTATGGCTACACCTTC
TRBV7-3	NA	once	TRBJ2-3	CASSLNPIGADTQYF	TGTGCCAGCAGCTTAAATCCCATCGGGGCAGATACGCAGTATTTT
TRBV4-1	TRBD2	few	TRBJ2-2	CASSQFALAGGTGELFF	TGCGCCAGCAGCCAATTCGCTCTAGCGGGGGGCACCGGGGAGCTGTTTTTT
TRBV12-5	TRBD1	NA	TRBJ2-4	CASGLVLGQGTKNIQYF	TGTGCTAGTGGTTTGGTACTGGGACAGGGAACCAAAAACATTCAGTACTTC
TRBV9	TRBD2	NA	TRBJ2-1	CASSVDSGLVENEQFF	TGTGCCAGCAGCGTAGATTCTGGACTAGTTGAAAATGAGCAGTTCTTC
TRBV11-2	NA	NA	TRBJ1-6	CASSRQTNSPLHF	TGTGCCAGCAGCCGACAGACTAATTCACCCCTCCACTTT
TRBV6-1	TRBD1	NA	TRBJ2-7	CASSEAWTGESEQYF	TGTGCCAGCAGTGAAGCGTGGACAGGCGAATCCGAGCAGTACTTC
TRBV18	NA	NA	TRBJ1-3	CASSLDRVSGNTIYF	TGTGCCAGCTCATTGGACAGAGTCTCTGGAAACACCATATATTTT
TRBV28	NA	NA	TRBJ2-3	CASSPGPPEDTQYF	TGTGCCAGCAGTCCGGGACCTCCCGAGGATACGCAGTATTTT
TRBV6-4	TRBD1	NA	TRBJ2-2	CASSGQGDTGELFF	TGTGCCAGCAGTGGCCAGGGGGACACCGGGGAGCTGTTTTTT
TRBV28	TRBD1	NA	TRBJ1-2	CASSVPTGGSYGYTF	TGTGCCAGCAGTGTCCCGACAGGGGGCAGCTATGGCTACACCTTC
TRBV25-1	TRBD2	NA	TRBJ2-1	CASSTTSGRYNEQFF	TGTGCCAGCAGTACTACTAGCGGGAGGTACAATGAGCAGTTCTTC
TRBV19	NA	NA	TRBJ1-5	CASSIEGVSNQPQHF	TGTGCCAGTAGTATTGAAGGGGTTAGCAATCAGCCCCAGCATTTT
TRBV30	TRBD2	NA	TRBJ2-7	CASIAGGGSYEQYF	TGTGCCTCAATAGCGGGAGGCGGCTCCTACGAGCAGTACTTC
TRBV30	NA	few	TRBJ1-2	CAWSPSGVYTF	TGTGCCTGGAGTCCCTCAGGCGTCTACACCTTC
TRBV7-3	NA	NA	TRBJ2-1	CASSLTGGGVGEQFF	TGTGCCAGCAGCTTAACGGGGGGAGGAGTTGGGGAGCAGTTCTTC
TRBV28	TRBD1	medium-sized	TRBJ1-5	CASSLSPGQGSVGNQPQHF	TGTGCCAGCAGTTTATCCCCGGGACAGGGGAGTGTAGGCAATCAGCCCCAGCATTTT
TRBV18	TRBD2	NA	TRBJ2-7	CASSPGTSGTYEQYF	TGTGCCAGCTCACCAGGGACTAGCGGCACCTACGAGCAGTACTTC
TRBV27	NA	once	TRBJ2-3	CASSLLQGTSADTQYF	TGTGCCAGCAGTTTGCTCCAGGGGACCTCGGCAGATACGCAGTATTTT
TRBV30	TRBD1	NA	TRBJ2-4	CAWSVQGARITKNIQYF	TGTGCCTGGAGTGTACAGGGGGCGCGTATAACCAAAAACATTCAGTACTTC